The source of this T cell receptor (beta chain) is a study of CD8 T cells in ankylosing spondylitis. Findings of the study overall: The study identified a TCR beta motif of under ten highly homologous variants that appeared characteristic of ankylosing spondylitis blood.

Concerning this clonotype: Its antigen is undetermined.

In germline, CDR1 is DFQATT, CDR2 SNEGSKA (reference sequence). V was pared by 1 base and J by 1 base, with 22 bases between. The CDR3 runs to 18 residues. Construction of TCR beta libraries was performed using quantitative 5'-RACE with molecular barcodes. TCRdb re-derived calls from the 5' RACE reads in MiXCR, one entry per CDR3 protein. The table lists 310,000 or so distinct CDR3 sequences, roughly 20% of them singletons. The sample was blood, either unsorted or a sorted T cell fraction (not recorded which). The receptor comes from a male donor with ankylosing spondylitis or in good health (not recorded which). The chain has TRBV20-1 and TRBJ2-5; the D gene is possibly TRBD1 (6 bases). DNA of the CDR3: TGCAGTGCTAGAGGGGCTGACAGGCCACGGGTTATCCAAGAGACCCAGTACTTC. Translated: CSARGADRPRVIQETQYF.